Following are 24 T cell receptor beta chains from one sample sequenced in a study of molecular identifiers for immune sequencing clone quantification. Via MiXCR, TCRdb re-called the PCR reads, giving one row per CDR3 protein. The data contain 10,000 or so distinct CDR3 sequences, around 20% of them singletons. The sample was naive CD8+ T cells from blood, with Jurkat cell RNA spiked in. The subset: FACS-sorted CD8+CD4-CCR7+CD45RA+ naive T cells. Receptor source: a human donor in good health. Some libraries in this study had Jurkat cell RNA spiked in.

This clonotype has a count of ten or more. The chain carries TRBV20-1 and TRBJ2-5; TRBD2 agrees at 10 bases. CDR1 is DFQATT and CDR2 is SNEGSKA in the germline V gene (reference sequence). This CDR3 is built from 13 residues. J gave up 3 bases and V 5 bases, and 3 bases lay outside the gene matches. CDR3 residues: CSAVGTSEETQYF. CDR3 nucleotides: TGCAGTGCTGTGGGGACTAGCGAAGAGACCCAGTACTTC.

This clonotype showed up just once. A much larger clone lies one base from this, so it may be a read error. The CDR3 DNA reads as TGTGCCGGTAGGATATGGACTTGGAGAGAGACCCAGTACTTC. Translation gives CAGRIWTWRETQYF. The chain employs TRBV19 and TRBJ2-5; tentatively, D is TRBD2 (5 bases). The CDR3 runs 14 residues. The germline V gene has CDR1 LNHDA and CDR2 SQIVND (reference sequence).

This clonotype came up many times. The chain links TRBV7-9 to TRBJ2-5, with D possibly TRBD1 on 5 matching bases. V lost 1 base, J lost 5 bases, and 11 bases lay in between. The CDR3 spans 14 residues. Germline assignment: CDR1 SEHNR and CDR2 FQNEAQ (reference sequence). This CDR3 reads CASSLEGLVETQYF. As DNA, the CDR3 is TGTGCCAGCAGCTTAGAGGGGCTCGTGGAGACCCAGTACTTC. Supplemented by reference TRBV7-9 and TRBJ2-5, the full variable domain reads DTGVSQNPRHKITKRGQNVTFRCDPISEHNRLYWYRQTLGQGPEFLTYFQNEAQLEKSRLLSDRFSAERPKGSFSTLEIQRTEQGDSAMYLCASSLEGLVETQYFGPGTRLLVL.

This chain's CDR3 is CASSDGGGRPDEQFF. The CDR3 DNA follows: TGCGCCAGCAGTGATGGCGGGGGCCGTCCGGATGAGCAGTTCTTC. The chain is built from TRBV10-1 and TRBJ2-1; the D gene is possibly TRBD2 (7 bases). Germline V gene sequence: CDR1 WNHNN, CDR2 SYGVQD (reference sequence). The CDR3 runs 15 residues. Trimming cost V 3 bases and J 8 bases, with 17 bases left between them.

By share of the sample, this clonotype is medium-sized. The chain is built from TRBV30 and TRBJ2-1; possibly TRBD2 for D (6 bases). The CDR3 runs to 13 residues. Deletions cut 3 bases from V and 9 bases from J, with 15 bases between. Germline V gene sequence: CDR1 GTSNPN, CDR2 SVGIG (reference sequence). The CDR3, as DNA: TGTGCCTGGAGAAGCGGGTCGAGTCCTGAGCAGTTCTTC. Translated, it gives CAWRSGSSPEQFF. Full variable domain (remainder filled in from reference TRBV30 and TRBJ2-1): SQTIHQWPATLVQPVGSPLSLECTVEGTSNPNLYWYRQAAGRGLQLLFYSVGIGQISSEVPQNLSASRPQDRQFILSSKKLLLSDSGFYLCAWRSGSSPEQFFGPGTRLTVL.

This clonotype was seen repeatedly, ten times or more. The genes are TRBV12-3 or TRBV12-4 and TRBJ2-5; 14 nucleotides match TRBD2. The CDR3 extends over 15 amino acids. The V and J ends lost 5 bases and 1 base, in that order; junction bases with no gene match: 0. The CDR3 coding sequence is TGTGCCAGCAGTGGACTAGCGGGGGGCCAAGAGACCCAGTACTTC. Protein sequence: CASSGLAGGQETQYF.

The rearrangement uses TRBV28 and TRBJ2-2, with TRBD2 matching over 9 bases. The CDR3 is made up of 18 amino acids. CDR1 and CDR2 from the germline V gene are MDHEN and SYDVKM. V shed 7 bases, J shed 3 bases, and the junction held 15 bases outside the gene matches. Here the CDR3 DNA reads TGTGCCAGCACCCCTGGGGGGCTAGCGGGACCGTACACCGGGGAGCTGTTTTTT. This translates into CASTPGGLAGPYTGELFF. The whole variable domain, remainder taken from reference TRBV28 and TRBJ2-2, is DVKVTQSSRYLVKRTGEKVFLECVQDMDHENMFWYRQDPGLGLRLIYFSYDVKMKEKGDIPEGYSVSREKKERFSLILESASTNQTSMYLCASTPGGLAGPYTGELFFGEGSRLTVL.

This clonotype was counted ten times or more. J is TRBJ1-1 and V is TRBV2, with a possible D match to TRBD1 (5 bases). The length of the CDR3 is 14 residues. V was clipped by 6 bases and J by 0 bases, with 11 bases between them. Per the germline V gene, CDR1 is SNHLY and CDR2 is FYNNEI. The CDR3 nucleotides read TGTGCCAGCAGGACACAGGTGATGAACACTGAAGCTTTCTTT. Translation gives CASRTQVMNTEAFF.

Relative to its sample, this clonotype is medium-sized. The chain employs TRBV30 and TRBJ1-5; D is unresolved. The CDR3 contains 13 residues. Per the germline V gene, CDR1 is GTSNPN and CDR2 is SVGIG (reference sequence). The V and J ends lost 1 base and 7 bases respectively, with 11 bases between them. CDR3 sequence reads: CAWSADTEQPQHF. Here the CDR3 DNA reads TGTGCCTGGAGTGCTGATACCGAGCAGCCCCAGCATTTT.

This clonotype is labeled medium-sized. V and J are TRBV4-1 and TRBJ2-7; D ambiguous. This CDR3 has 14 amino acids. The V gene's germline CDR1 is MGHRA and CDR2 YSYEKL. V lost 0 bases, J lost 2 bases, and 8 bases lay in between. In nucleotides, the CDR3 is TGCGCCAGCAGCCAAGAGGCCAGGACCTACGAGCAGTACTTC. Its translation is CASSQEARTYEQYF.

This clonotype is labeled as medium-sized (0.01 to 0.1%). This chain connects TRBV29-1 to TRBJ2-3; D might be TRBD1 or TRBD2, each matching 5 bases. Germline V CDR1 and CDR2: SQVTM, ANQGSEA. The V and J ends lost 3 bases and 7 bases respectively, with 8 bases between them. The CDR3 has 11 amino acids. The CDR3 nucleotides are TGCAGCGTTGATGGGGGTTATACGCAGTATTTT. It specifies CSVDGGYTQYF.

This clonotype is medium-sized (0.01 to 0.1%). CDR3 in amino acids: CASSQESRTDPYNEQFF. The CDR3 DNA reads TGCGCCAGCAGCCAAGAAAGTAGGACAGATCCCTACAATGAGCAGTTCTTC. The V call is TRBV4-1, the J call TRBJ2-1, with D tentatively TRBD1 (6 bases). The CDR3 extends over 17 amino acids. Germline V gene lookup returns CDR1 MGHRA and CDR2 YSYEKL. V gave up 0 bases and J gave up 2 bases, with 14 bases separating them.

This clonotype was picked up a small number of times. J is TRBJ1-1 and V is TRBV6-2 or TRBV6-3, with TRBD1 matching 7 bases. V shed 4 bases, J shed 4 bases, and the junction held 18 bases outside the gene matches. The CDR3 sequence is 18 residues long. Looked up from germline, CDR1 is MNHEY and CDR2 is SVGEGT. CDR3: CASSFHDREWGYGTEAFF. Written as DNA, the CDR3 is TGTGCCAGCAGTTTCCATGACAGGGAGTGGGGGTACGGCACTGAAGCTTTCTTT.

This clonotype is judged medium-sized. J is TRBJ2-1 and V is TRBV24-1; TRBD2 matches 10 bases. The CDR3 contains 15 residues. Germline CDR1 and CDR2: KGHDR and SFDVKD. Trimming removed 3 bases from V and 5 bases from J; junction bases left unmatched: 3. This CDR3 is CATSDGLAADNEQFF. The CDR3 DNA reads as TGTGCCACCAGTGATGGACTAGCGGCAGACAATGAGCAGTTCTTC.

Sample share makes this clonotype medium-sized. The rearrangement uses TRBV20-1 and TRBJ2-7, with TRBD1 as a possible D gene (6 bases). This CDR3 comprises 14 residues. V was cut by 2 bases and J by 0 bases, with 11 bases left in between. Germline V gene lookup returns CDR1 DFQATT and CDR2 SNEGSKA (reference sequence). CDR3 nucleotide sequence: TGCAGTGCTAGAAGTTCAGGGGACTCCTACGAGCAGTACTTC. This sequence encodes CSARSSGDSYEQYF.

This clonotype counts as medium-sized. This rearrangement joins TRBV29-1 to TRBJ2-7; D is unresolved. The CDR3 has 11 amino acids. The germline V gene encodes CDR1 SQVTM and CDR2 ANQGSEA. V lost 7 bases to trimming and J lost 4 bases, with 11 bases between them. In nucleotides, the CDR3 is TGCAGCGCCCAAGATCTGTACGAGCAGTACTTC. It codes for CSAQDLYEQYF.

A word on this clonotype: This sequence may be a read error, since a much larger clone differs from it by one base. V is TRBV6-5 and J is TRBJ2-2; D gene unclear. CDR1 is MNHEY, CDR2 SVGAGI, per germline. The CDR3 runs 12 residues. V dropped 6 bases and J dropped 5 bases, with 7 bases sitting between them. The CDR3 region is CASSIRTGELFF. CDR3 DNA sequence: TGTGCCAGCAGCATCAGAACCGGGGAGCTGTTTTTT.

In the case of this clonotype: This sequence may be a read error, since a much larger clone differs from it by one base. The rearrangement joins TRBV7-8 to TRBJ1-2, with 8 bases identical to TRBD1. V trimming: 8 bases; J trimming: 4 bases; junction bases outside the gene matches: 12. CDR1 and CDR2 (germline): SGHVS, FQNEAQ. The CDR3 loop spans 15 amino acids. This CDR3 reads CASCPGTGGIYGYTF. CDR3 bases: TGTGCCAGCTGCCCCGGGACAGGCGGGATCTATGGCTACACCTTC.

A few counts support this clonotype. A much more abundant neighbour one base away suggests this may be a read error. The chain combines TRBV11-2 with TRBJ2-3; TRBD2 agrees at 8 bases. Germline CDR1 and CDR2: SGHAT and FQNNGV. V shed 5 bases and J 7 bases; nucleotides not matched to a gene: 14. The CDR3 contains 16 residues. The DNA of the CDR3 is TGTGCCAGCAGCCCGGGACTAGTCGGGACCCGGTATACGCAGTATTTT. It is translated as CASSPGLVGTRYTQYF.

In its sample, this clonotype ranks as medium-sized (0.01 to 0.1%). The chain uses TRBV7-2 and TRBJ2-1, with D maybe TRBD1 (5 bases). The V gene lost 3 bases and the J gene lost 2 bases, with 8 bases spanning the gap. Germline values: CDR1 SGHTA, CDR2 FQGNSA. This CDR3 comprises 14 residues. CDR3 in amino acids: CASSFPGTYNEQFF. The CDR3 coding sequence is TGTGCCAGCAGCTTTCCAGGGACCTACAATGAGCAGTTCTTC.

By share of the sample, this clonotype is medium-sized. The J gene is TRBJ2-3, the V gene TRBV18; no reliable D call. Per germline, CDR1 KGHSH and CDR2 LQKENI. V was shortened by 0 bases and J by 4 bases, with 5 bases between the two germline ends. The CDR3 has 13 amino acids. CDR3 loop: CASSPPVADTQYF. CDR3 nucleotide sequence: TGTGCCAGCTCACCACCGGTGGCAGATACGCAGTATTTT.

This clonotype was seen repeatedly, ten times or more. This chain joins TRBV7-2 and TRBJ2-1, with TRBD2 as a possible D gene (5 bases). With 4 bases removed from V and 4 bases from J, the gap between germline ends came to 17 bases. CDR3 length: 16 amino acids. The V gene's germline CDR1 is SGHTA and CDR2 FQGNSA. The CDR3 here is CASSYSGLRPYNEQFF. The CDR3, as DNA: TGTGCCAGCAGCTATTCGGGGTTAAGGCCTTACAATGAGCAGTTCTTC. Looking up the rest from reference TRBV7-2 and TRBJ2-1 gives the full variable domain: GAGVSQSPSNKVTEKGKDVELRCDPISGHTALYWYRQSLGQGLEFLIYFQGNSAPDKSGLPSDRFSAERTGGSVSTLTIQRTQQEDSAVYLCASSYSGLRPYNEQFFGPGTRLTVL.

The chain carries TRBV12-3 or TRBV12-4 and TRBJ2-1; no clear D gene. The V end was cut by 3 bases, the J end by 7 bases, with 19 bases between. The CDR3 is 16 amino acids. In DNA form, the CDR3 reads TGTGCCAGCAGTTTCATGGGCATCCCCTACGGAAATGAGCAGTTCTTC. Its protein is CASSFMGIPYGNEQFF.

This sequence joins TRBV19 and TRBJ1-2; D is perhaps TRBD1 (5 bases). The V end was cut by 6 bases, the J end by 5 bases, with 16 bases between. Germline V gene sequence: CDR1 LNHDA, CDR2 SQIVND (reference sequence). The CDR3 totals 14 residues. Here the CDR3 DNA reads TGTGCCAGTAGGCGGGAGGAGGGGCCTTATGGCTACACCTTC. Protein sequence: CASRREEGPYGYTF.